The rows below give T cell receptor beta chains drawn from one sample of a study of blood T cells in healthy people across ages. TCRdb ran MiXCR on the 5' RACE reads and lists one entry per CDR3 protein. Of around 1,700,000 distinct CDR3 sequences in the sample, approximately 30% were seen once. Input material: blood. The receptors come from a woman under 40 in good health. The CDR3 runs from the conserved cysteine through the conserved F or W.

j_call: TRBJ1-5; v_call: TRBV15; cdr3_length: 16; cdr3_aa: CATSRRGGRSNQPQHF
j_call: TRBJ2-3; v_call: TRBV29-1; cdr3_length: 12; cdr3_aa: CSADGSTDTQYF
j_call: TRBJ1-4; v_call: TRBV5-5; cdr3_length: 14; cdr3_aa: CASSPAPKNEKLFF
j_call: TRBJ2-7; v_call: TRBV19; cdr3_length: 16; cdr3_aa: CASSRMDKSSIYEQYF
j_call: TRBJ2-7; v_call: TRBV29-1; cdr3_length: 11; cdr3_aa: CSTSGGYEQYF
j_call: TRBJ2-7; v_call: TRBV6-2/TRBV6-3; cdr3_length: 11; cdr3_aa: CASQSGDEQYF
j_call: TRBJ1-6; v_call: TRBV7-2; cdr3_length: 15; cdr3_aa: CASSPRGAANSPLHF
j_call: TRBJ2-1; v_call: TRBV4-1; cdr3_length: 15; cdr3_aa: CASSVAGGLPNEQFF
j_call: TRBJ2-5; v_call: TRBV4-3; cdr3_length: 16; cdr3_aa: CASSPRGRADQETQYF
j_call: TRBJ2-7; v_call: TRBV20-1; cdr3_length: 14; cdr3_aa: CSASKAGPAYEQYF
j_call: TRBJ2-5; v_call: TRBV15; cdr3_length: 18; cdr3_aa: CATSNRWASGLYQETQYF
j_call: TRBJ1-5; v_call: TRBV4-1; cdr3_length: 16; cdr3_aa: CASSQARGTGNQPQHF
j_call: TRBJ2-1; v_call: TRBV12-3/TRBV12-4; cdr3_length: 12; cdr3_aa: CASSFDSPWQFF
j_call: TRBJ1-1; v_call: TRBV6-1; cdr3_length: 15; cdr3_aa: CASSTEGGVNTEAFF
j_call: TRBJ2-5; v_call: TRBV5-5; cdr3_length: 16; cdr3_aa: CASSGTSGFYNETQYF
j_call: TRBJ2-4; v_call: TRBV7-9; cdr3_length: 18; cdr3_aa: CASSLYGFQRDAKNIQYF
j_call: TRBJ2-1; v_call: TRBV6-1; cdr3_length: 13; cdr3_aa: CASRDGNDNEQFF
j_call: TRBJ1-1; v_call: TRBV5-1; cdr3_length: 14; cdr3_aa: CASSLGPASPEAFF
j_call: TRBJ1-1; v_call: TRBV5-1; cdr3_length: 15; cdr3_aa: CASSLGTGQGPEAFF
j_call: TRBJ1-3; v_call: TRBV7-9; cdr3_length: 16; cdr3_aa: CASSLALPSSGNTIYF
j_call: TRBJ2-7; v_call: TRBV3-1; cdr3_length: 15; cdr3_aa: CASSQQGSVAYEQYF
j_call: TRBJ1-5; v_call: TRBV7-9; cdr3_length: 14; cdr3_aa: CASRDTGDGQPQHF
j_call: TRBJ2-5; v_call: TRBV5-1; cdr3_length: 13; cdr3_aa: CASSYLTGETQYF
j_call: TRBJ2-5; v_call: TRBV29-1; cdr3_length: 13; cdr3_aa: CSVARGGRETQYF
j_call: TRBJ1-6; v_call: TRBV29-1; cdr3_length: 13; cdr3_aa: CSVAQGEGSSLHF
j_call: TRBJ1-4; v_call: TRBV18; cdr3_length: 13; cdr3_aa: CASSPTENEKLFF
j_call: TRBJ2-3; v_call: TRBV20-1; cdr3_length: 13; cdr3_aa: CSALASGYDTQYF
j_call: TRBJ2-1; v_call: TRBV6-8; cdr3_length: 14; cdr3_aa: CASTGLAGLYEQFF
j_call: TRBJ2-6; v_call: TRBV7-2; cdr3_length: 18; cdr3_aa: CASSVRQDSSSGANVLTF
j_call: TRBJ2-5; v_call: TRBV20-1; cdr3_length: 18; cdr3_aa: CSARDLPVTSGRVETQYF
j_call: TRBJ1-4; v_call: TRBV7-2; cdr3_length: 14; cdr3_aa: CASSLNKGGEKLFF
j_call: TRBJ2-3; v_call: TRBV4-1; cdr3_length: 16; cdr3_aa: CASSQARLAGGVTQYF
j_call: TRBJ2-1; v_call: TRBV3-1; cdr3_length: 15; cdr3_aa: CASSQVSGGRNEQFF
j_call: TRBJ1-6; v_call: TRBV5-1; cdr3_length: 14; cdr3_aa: CASSLASGDSPLHF
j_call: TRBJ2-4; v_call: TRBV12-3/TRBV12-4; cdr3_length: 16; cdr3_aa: CASSLETDEGLNIQYF
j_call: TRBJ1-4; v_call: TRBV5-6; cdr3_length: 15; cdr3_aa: CASSLYGSSSEKLFF
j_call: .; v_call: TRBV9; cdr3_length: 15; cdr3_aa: CASSVLAGNYNEQYF
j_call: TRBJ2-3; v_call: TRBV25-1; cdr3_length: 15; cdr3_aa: CASSEERIESDTQYF
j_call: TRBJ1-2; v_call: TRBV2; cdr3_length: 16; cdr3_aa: CASPRGGQPLPYGYTF
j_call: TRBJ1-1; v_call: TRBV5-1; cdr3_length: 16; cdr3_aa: CASSSQAAGRITEAFF
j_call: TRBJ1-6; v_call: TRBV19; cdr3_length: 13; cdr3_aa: CASSTGTLSPLHF
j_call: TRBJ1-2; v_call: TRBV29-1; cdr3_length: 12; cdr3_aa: CSVDRANYGYTF
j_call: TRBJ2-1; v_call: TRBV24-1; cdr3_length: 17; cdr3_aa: CATSDANQRGPVGEQFF
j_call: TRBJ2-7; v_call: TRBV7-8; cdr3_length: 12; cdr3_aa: CASSTHSYEQYF
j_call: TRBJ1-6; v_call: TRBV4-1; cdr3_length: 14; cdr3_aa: CASSQESLDSPLHF
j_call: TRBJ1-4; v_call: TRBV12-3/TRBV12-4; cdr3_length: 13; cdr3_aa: CASSFRVVEKLFF
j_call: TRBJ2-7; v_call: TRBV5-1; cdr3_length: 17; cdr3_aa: CASSSTAGGVGSYEQYF